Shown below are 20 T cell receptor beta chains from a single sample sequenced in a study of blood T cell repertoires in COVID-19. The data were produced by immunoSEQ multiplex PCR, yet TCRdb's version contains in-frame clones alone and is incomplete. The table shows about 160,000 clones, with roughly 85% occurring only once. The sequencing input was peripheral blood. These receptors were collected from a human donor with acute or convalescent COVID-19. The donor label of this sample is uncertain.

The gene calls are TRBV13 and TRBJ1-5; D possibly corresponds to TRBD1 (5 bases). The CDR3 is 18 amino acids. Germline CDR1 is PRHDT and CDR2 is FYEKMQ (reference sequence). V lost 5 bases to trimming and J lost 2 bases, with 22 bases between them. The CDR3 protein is CASSRGPQGMDGNQPQHF. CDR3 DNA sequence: TGTGCCAGCAGCCGAGGTCCCCAGGGAATGGACGGCAATCAGCCCCAGCATTTT. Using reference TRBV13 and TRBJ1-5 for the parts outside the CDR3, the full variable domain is AAGVIQSPRHLIKEKRETATLKCYPIPRHDTVYWYQQGPGQDPQFLISFYEKMQSDKGSIPDRFSAQQFSDYHSELNMSSLELGDSALYFCASSRGPQGMDGNQPQHFGDGTRLSIL.

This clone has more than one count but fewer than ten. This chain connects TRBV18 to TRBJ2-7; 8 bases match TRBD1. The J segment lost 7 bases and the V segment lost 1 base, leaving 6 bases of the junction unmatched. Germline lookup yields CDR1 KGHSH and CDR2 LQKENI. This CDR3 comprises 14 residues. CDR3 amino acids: CASSPHQGAGEQYF. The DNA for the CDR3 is TGTGCCAGCTCACCACACCAGGGGGCGGGGGAGCAGTACTTC.

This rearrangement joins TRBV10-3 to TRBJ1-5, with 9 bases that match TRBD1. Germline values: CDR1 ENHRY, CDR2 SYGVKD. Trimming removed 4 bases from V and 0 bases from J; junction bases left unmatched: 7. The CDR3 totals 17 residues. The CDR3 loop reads CAISAADRGYSNQPQHF. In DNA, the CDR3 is TGTGCCATCAGTGCCGCGGACAGGGGTTATAGCAATCAGCCCCAGCATTTT.

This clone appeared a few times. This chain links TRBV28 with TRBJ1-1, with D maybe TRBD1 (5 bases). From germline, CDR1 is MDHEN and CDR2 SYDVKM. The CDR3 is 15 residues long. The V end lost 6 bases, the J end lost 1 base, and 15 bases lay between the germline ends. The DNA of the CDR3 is TGTGCCAGCAGCACCAGTGGGACTCGGAACACTGAAGCTTTCTTT. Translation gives CASSTSGTRNTEAFF.

CDR3 sequence reads: CASTPGGGRTEAFF. In DNA form, the CDR3 reads TGTGCCAGCACCCCGGGTGGGGGCAGGACTGAAGCTTTCTTT. V is TRBV5-4 and J is TRBJ1-1; the D gene is possibly TRBD1 (6 bases). V lost 6 bases and J lost 5, with 17 bases in between. This CDR3 spans 14 amino acids. Looked up from germline, CDR1 is SGHNT and CDR2 is YYREEE (reference sequence).

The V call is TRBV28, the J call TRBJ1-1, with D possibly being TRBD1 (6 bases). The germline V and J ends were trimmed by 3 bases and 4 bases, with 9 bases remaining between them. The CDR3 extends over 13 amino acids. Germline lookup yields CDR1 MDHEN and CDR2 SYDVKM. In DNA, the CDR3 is TGTGCCAGCAGTTTTGACAGGCTCACTGAAGCTTTCTTT. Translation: CASSFDRLTEAFF.

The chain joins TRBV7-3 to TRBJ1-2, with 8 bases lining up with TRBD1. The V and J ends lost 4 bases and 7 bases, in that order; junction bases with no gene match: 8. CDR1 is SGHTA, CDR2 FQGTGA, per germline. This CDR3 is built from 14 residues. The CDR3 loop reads CASSSPDRATGYTF. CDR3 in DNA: TGTGCCAGCAGCTCCCCGGACAGGGCGACTGGCTACACCTTC.

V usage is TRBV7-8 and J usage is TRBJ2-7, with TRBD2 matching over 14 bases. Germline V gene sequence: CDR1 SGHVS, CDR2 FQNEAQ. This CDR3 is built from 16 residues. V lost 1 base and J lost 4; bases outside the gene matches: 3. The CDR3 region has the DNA TGTGCCAGCAGCTTAGGTGGACTAGCGGGGGGTTACGAGCAGTACTTC. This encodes CASSLGGLAGGYEQYF.

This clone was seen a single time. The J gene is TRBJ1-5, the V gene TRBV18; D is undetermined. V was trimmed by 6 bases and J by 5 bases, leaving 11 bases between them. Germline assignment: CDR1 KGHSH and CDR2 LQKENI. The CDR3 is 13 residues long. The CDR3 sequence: CASSSKSDQPQHF. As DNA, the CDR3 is TGTGCCAGCTCGTCGAAATCGGATCAGCCCCAGCATTTT.

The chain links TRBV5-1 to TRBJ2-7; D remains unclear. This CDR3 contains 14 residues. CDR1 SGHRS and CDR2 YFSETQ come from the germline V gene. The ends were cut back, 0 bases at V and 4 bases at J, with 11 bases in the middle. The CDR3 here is CASSLDPTMYEQYF. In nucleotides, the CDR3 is TGCGCCAGCAGCTTGGATCCTACGATGTACGAGCAGTACTTC. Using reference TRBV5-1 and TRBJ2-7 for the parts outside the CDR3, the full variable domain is KAGVTQTPRYLIKTRGQQVTLSCSPISGHRSVSWYQQTPGQGLQFLFEYFSETQRNKGNFPGRFSGRQFSNSRSEMNVSTLELGDSALYLCASSLDPTMYEQYFGPGTRLTVT.

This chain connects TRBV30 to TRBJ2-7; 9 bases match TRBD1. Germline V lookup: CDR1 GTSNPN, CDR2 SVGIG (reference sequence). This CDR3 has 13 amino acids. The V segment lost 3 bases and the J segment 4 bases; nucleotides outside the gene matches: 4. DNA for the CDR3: TGTGCCTGGAGGGACAGGGGTAAATACGAGCAGTACTTC. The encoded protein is CAWRDRGKYEQYF.

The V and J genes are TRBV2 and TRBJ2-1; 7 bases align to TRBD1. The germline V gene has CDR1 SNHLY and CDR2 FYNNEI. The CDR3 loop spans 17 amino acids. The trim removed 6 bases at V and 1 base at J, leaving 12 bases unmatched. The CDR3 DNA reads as TGTGCCAGCAGCGATACCACTTCCAGGGGGTCCTACAATGAGCAGTTCTTC. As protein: CASSDTTSRGSYNEQFF.

CDR3 sequence: CASRTSGGPSEYF. DNA of the CDR3: TGTGCCAGCAGGACTAGCGGGGGGCCTTCTGAGTACTTC. The chain joins TRBV27 to TRBJ2-7; 13 nucleotides match TRBD2. CDR3 length: 13 amino acids. With V trimmed by 6 bases and J by 11 bases, 7 bases remained unmatched. Germline loops: CDR1 MNHEY, CDR2 SMNVEV (reference sequence).

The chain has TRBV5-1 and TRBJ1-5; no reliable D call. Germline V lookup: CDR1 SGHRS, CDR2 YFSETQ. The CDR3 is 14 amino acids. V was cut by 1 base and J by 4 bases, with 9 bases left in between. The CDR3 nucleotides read TGCGCCAGCAGCTTGACGGCAGGTAATCAGCCCCAGCATTTT. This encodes CASSLTAGNQPQHF.

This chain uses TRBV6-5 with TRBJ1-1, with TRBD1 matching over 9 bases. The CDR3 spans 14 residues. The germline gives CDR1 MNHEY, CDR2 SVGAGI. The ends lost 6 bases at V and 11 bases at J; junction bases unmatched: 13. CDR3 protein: CASSADRGALGAFF. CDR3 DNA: TGTGCCAGCAGCGCGGACAGGGGCGCCTTAGGGGCTTTCTTT.

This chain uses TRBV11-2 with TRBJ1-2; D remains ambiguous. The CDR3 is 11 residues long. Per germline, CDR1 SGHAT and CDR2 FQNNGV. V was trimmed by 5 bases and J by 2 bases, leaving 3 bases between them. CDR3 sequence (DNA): TGTGCCAGCAGCCTCAACTATGGCTACACCTTC. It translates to CASSLNYGYTF.

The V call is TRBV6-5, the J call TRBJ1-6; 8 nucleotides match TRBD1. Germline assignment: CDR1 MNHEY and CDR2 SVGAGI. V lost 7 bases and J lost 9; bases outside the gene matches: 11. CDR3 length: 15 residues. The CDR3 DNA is TGTGCCAGCACCCTGGACAGGGAGGACGGTTCACCCCTCCACTTT. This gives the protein CASTLDREDGSPLHF.

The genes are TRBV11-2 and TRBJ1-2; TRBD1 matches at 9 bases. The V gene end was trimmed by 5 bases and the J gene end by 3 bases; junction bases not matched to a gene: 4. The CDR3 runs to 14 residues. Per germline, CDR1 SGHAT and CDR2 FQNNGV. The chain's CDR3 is CASSLRTGDYGYTF. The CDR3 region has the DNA TGTGCCAGCAGCCTCCGGACAGGGGACTATGGCTACACCTTC.

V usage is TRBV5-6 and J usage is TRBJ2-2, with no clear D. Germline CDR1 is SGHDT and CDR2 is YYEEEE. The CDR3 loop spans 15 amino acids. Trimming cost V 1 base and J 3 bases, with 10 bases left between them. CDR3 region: CASSLFRVDTGELFF. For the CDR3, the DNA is TGTGCCAGCAGCTTGTTCCGGGTCGACACCGGGGAGCTGTTTTTT.

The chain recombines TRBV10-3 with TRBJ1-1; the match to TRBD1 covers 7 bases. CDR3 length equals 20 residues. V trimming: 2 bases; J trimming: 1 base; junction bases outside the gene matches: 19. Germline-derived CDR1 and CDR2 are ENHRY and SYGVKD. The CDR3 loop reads CAISERVGTAGKYANTEAFF. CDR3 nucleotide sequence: TGTGCCATCAGTGAGCGGGTTGGGACAGCCGGTAAGTACGCGAACACTGAAGCTTTCTTT.